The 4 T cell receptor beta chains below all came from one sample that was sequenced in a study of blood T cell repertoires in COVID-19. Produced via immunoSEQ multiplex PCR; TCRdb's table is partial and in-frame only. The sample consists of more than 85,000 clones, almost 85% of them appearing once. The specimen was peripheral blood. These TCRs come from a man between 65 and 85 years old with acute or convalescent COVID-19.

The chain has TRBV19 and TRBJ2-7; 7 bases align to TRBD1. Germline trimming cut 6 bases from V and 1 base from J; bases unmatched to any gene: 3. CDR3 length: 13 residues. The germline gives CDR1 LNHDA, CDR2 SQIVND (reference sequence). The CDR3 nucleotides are TGTGCCAGTAGGGCAGGGGGATCCTACGAGCAGTACTTC. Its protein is CASRAGGSYEQYF.

The CDR3: CASSSRTSGRGLSGQYF. CDR3 sequence (DNA): TGCGCCAGCAGCTCGCGGACTAGCGGGAGGGGATTGAGCGGCCAGTACTTC. The chain employs TRBV5-1 and TRBJ2-5; 15 positions match TRBD2. The CDR3 contains 17 residues. V was pared by 3 bases and J by 10 bases, with 13 bases of the junction left unmatched. Germline lookup yields CDR1 SGHRS and CDR2 YFSETQ.

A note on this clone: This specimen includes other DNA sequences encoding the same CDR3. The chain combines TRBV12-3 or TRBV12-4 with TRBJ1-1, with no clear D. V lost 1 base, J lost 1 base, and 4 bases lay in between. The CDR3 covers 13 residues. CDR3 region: CASSLGRNTEAFF. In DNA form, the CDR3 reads TGTGCCAGCAGTTTAGGCAGGAACACTGAAGCTTTCTTT.

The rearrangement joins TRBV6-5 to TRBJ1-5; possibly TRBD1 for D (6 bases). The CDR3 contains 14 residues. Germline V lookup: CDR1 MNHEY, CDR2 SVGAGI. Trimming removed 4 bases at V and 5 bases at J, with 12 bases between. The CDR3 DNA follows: TGTGCCAGCAGTTTACAGGGTGGGGATCAGCCCCAGCATTTT. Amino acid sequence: CASSLQGGDQPQHF.